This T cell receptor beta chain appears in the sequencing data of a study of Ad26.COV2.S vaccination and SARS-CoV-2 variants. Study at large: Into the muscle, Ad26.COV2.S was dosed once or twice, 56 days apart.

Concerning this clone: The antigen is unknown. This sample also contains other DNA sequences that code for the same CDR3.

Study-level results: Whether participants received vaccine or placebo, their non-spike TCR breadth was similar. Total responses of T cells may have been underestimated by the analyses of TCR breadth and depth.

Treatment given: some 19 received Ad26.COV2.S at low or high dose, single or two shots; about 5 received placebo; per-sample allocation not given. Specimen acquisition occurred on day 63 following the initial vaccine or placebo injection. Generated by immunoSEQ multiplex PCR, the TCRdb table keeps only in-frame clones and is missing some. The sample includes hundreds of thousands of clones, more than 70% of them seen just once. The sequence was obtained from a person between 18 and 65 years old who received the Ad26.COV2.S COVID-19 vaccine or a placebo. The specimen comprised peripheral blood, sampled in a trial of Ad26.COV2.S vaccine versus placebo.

CDR3 nucleotides: TGTGCCAGCAGCTTAGGAGGAACGAACACTGAAGCTTTCTTT. This translates into CASSLGGTNTEAFF. V and J are TRBV5-4 and TRBJ1-1; D unresolved. Germline assignment: CDR1 SGHNT and CDR2 YYREEE (reference sequence). The V and J ends lost 2 bases and 1 base respectively, with 9 bases between them. This CDR3 region has 14 residues.